What follows is one T cell receptor beta chain and its context. Its antigen remains unknown. The PCR had 60 Vbeta and 13 Jbeta primers. Assay: immunoSEQ multiplex PCR; the TCRdb copy retains only in-frame clones and omits some. The sample includes more than 150,000 clones, 80% of them seen just once. The data originate from a study of cytomegalovirus exposure and HLA in healthy donors. Study results and caveats: Presence/absence comparisons presumed near-even sequencing depth among donors.

V lost 5 bases and J lost 4, with 17 bases in between. The CDR3 sequence is 15 residues long. Germline CDR1 MNHEY, CDR2 SVGAGI. This sequence originates from a girl aged 5-17 years in good health and CMV-seropositive. What was sequenced was PBMCs. The chain combines TRBV6-5 with TRBJ2-5, with D tentatively TRBD2 (6 bases). CDR3 sequence: CASSPQEGRRETQYF. The CDR3 coding sequence is TGTGCCAGCAGTCCCCAGGAGGGCAGGAGAGAGACCCAGTACTTC.